This T cell receptor beta chain was found in a study of cytomegalovirus exposure and HLA in healthy donors. PCR involved 60 Vbeta and 13 Jbeta primers. Original analysis: About 10 million of 80 million to 85 million unique TCR beta chains were shared, per a later count. Data came from immunoSEQ multiplex PCR; TCRdb stores just in-frame clones and leaves some out. The V and J calls and the clone size are those of that table, but D and trimming were determined from the DNA. Here the sample spans some 150,000 clones, approximately 80% being singletons. Study results and caveats: Analyzed later, association rates of TCRs varied across HLA loci, with DRB1 most and HLA-C fewest. Donor immune exposure was known only as CMV serostatus.

Nominally healthy donors were sampled, though unrecorded immune exposures were likely. As regards this clone: Its specificity is unknown.

CDR3 length: 17 residues. V was cut by 4 bases and J by 3 bases, with 22 bases left in between. In germline, CDR1 is LGHNA, CDR2 YNFKEQ. This chain connects TRBV4-2 to TRBJ2-7; a possible D gene is TRBD2 (7 bases). The material sequenced was PBMCs. This receptor was taken from a woman in her twenties or thirties in good health and CMV-seropositive. CDR3 sequence: CASSPHPLGGEDYEQYF. DNA of the CDR3: TGTGCCAGCAGCCCACACCCCCTAGGGGGGGAAGACTACGAGCAGTACTTC.